This note documents a single TCR beta chain sequence. The antigen remains unidentified. Profiled with immunoSEQ multiplex PCR; TCRdb holds only in-frame clones, not every one. The sample includes tens of thousands of clones, roughly nine tenths of them seen just once. The germline V gene has CDR1 SGHDT and CDR2 YYEEEE. The CDR3 has 15 residues. V was shortened by 3 bases and J by 4 bases, with 16 bases between the two germline ends. The record originates from a study of neoadjuvant anti-PD-1 for oral cavity cancer. On the study more broadly: Nivolumab at 3 mg/kg was mostly given biweekly, three to four doses, pre-surgery. Patients without progression received a fourth nivolumab dose around day 43, then surgical resection on days 50-56. Whole-study results and caveats: Post-nivolumab, blood T cell clonality was significantly elevated in non-responders.

Sample time point: after neoadjuvant nivolumab, at surgical resection. Blood cells were analyzed directly, without culture or expansion. V usage is TRBV5-6 and J usage is TRBJ1-2; a possible D gene is TRBD1 (6 bases). This sequence originates from a person aged 40 to 85 with oral cavity squamous cell carcinoma. The material was PBMCs, obtained after nivolumab (anti-PD-1) treatment. CDR3 nucleotide sequence: TGTGCCAGCAGCTCCACTAACAGGGACGTCTATGGCTACACCTTC. Translated, it gives CASSSTNRDVYGYTF.